Listed below are T cell receptor beta chains from one sample, sequenced in a study of shared clonotypes between healthy human individuals. Some clones are missing from TCRdb's copy, which holds only in-frame ones; the method was immunoSEQ multiplex PCR. Among some 2,100,000 clones listed, 85% to 95% were seen once. Sequenced: naive CD8+ T cells from PBMCs. The receptor source for this set is a man aged 18 to 29 in good health. Some clones in this sample may be carry-over from other donors' samples. CDR3s include the opening cysteine and the closing phenylalanine or tryptophan. A D gene is named only where the DNA matches it firmly. The size of a clone is reported for some rows only, either as once, few or many, or as a class for expanded clones.

V	D	J	size	CDR3	DNA
TRBV5-6	.	TRBJ2-2	.	CASSLAAANTGELFF	TGTGCCAGCAGCTTGGCCGCGGCGAACACCGGGGAGCTGTTTTTT
TRBV20-1	.	TRBJ1-1	few	CSARKNTEAFF	TGCAGTGCTAGAAAGAACACTGAAGCTTTCTTT
TRBV6-5	TRBD1	TRBJ2-7	.	CASIHRTGPSYEQYF	TGTGCCAGCATCCACCGGACAGGACCCTCCTACGAGCAGTACTTC
TRBV2	.	TRBJ2-1	.	CASLFSPGANNEQFF	TGTGCCAGCTTGTTTTCTCCCGGAGCAAACAATGAGCAGTTCTTC
TRBV7-2	TRBD1	TRBJ1-4	.	CASSSKGRTGDEKLFF	TGTGCCAGCAGCTCCAAGGGGCGGACAGGGGACGAAAAACTGTTTTTT
TRBV5-6	TRBD2	TRBJ2-5	.	CASSWGTSGRVETQYF	TGTGCCAGCAGTTGGGGGACTAGCGGGAGAGTGGAGACCCAGTACTTC
TRBV27	.	TRBJ1-5	.	CASSLVRPPGQPQHF	TGTGCCAGCAGTTTAGTGAGGCCCCCAGGGCAGCCCCAGCATTTT
TRBV13	.	TRBJ2-7	.	CASSFQVSTEQYF	TGTGCCAGCAGCTTTCAGGTATCTACCGAGCAGTACTTC
TRBV27	TRBD1	TRBJ1-4	.	CASSHDRGGEKLFF	TGTGCCAGCAGTCATGACAGGGGAGGTGAAAAACTGTTTTTT
TRBV6-4	.	TRBJ2-1	.	CASSAGSSYNEQFF	TGTGCCAGCAGTGCAGGAAGCTCCTACAATGAGCAGTTCTTC
TRBV4-1	TRBD2	TRBJ2-2	once	CASSQSRAGVRTGELFF	TGCGCCAGCAGCCAATCTCGAGCGGGAGTGAGAACCGGGGAGCTGTTTTTT
TRBV30	.	TRBJ1-1	.	CAWRALSAEAFF	TGTGCCTGGAGGGCCTTAAGTGCTGAAGCTTTCTTT
TRBV28	.	TRBJ1-5	.	CASSMAGAFQPQHF	TGTGCCAGCAGTATGGCGGGGGCTTTTCAGCCCCAGCATTTT
TRBV7-9	.	TRBJ1-2	.	CASREYGITNYGYTF	TGTGCCAGCAGGGAATACGGTATCACTAACTATGGCTACACCTTC
TRBV5-1	.	TRBJ2-3	.	CASSLAKIFGTDTQYF	TGCGCCAGCAGCTTGGCCAAGATTTTTGGGACAGATACGCAGTATTTT
TRBV6-1	.	TRBJ1-5	.	CASSEWGAGGQPQHF	TGTGCCAGCAGTGAATGGGGTGCGGGTGGTCAGCCCCAGCATTTT
TRBV13	.	TRBJ2-3	.	CASSTRGGSTDTQYF	TGTGCCAGCAGCACCCGGGGCGGGAGCACAGATACGCAGTATTTT
TRBV14	.	TRBJ2-1	.	CASRGSAEQFF	TGTGCCAGCAGGGGGTCTGCGGAGCAGTTCTTC
TRBV5-1	.	TRBJ1-3	.	CASSPDGISGNTIYF	TGCGCCAGCAGCCCTGACGGAATCTCTGGAAACACCATATATTTT
TRBV9	TRBD2	TRBJ2-2	.	CASSVVPGGTGELFF	TGTGCCAGCAGCGTAGTTCCGGGGGGCACCGGGGAGCTGTTTTTT
TRBV30	TRBD1	TRBJ2-7	.	CAWDRGYEQYF	TGTGCCTGGGACAGGGGCTACGAGCAGTACTTC
TRBV5-6	.	TRBJ2-5	once	CASRPTEKETQYF	TGTGCCAGCAGGCCGACAGAAAAAGAGACCCAGTACTTC
TRBV28	.	TRBJ2-1	.	CATRGKSIDEQFF	TGTGCCACCAGGGGAAAATCTATCGATGAGCAGTTCTTC